This T cell receptor (beta chain) was sequenced for a study of graft-versus-host responses after intestinal transplantation. The wider study: Following induction with anti-thymocyte globulin, all recipients were given tacrolimus and steroids for about 3 years. Overall study results and limits: GvH clones occurred in recipient marrow; some first appeared in ileum or blood.

CDR1 is SGHTA and CDR2 is FQGNSA in the germline V gene. The junction had 5 bases not matched to a gene; V was cut back by 3 bases and J by 7 bases. The CDR3 length is 15 residues. Sequencing used immunoSEQ multiplex PCR; TCRdb keeps in-frame clones, though not all of them. The sample yields approximately 70,000 clones, nearly 85% seen once. Regarding this clone: Its specificity is not known.

This sequence originates from a human donor who was the organ donor for an intestinal transplant. The specimen was unstimulated CD4+ T cells sorted from spleen or lymph node cells, collected before transplant. The genes are TRBV7-2 and TRBJ1-6, with 8 nucleotides matching TRBD1. CDR3 DNA sequence: TGTGCCAGCAGCTTGGCTGGACAGGGAAATTCACCCCTCCACTTT. It is translated as CASSLAGQGNSPLHF. The full variable domain, in which reference TRBV7-2 and TRBJ1-6 provide the parts outside the CDR3, is GAGVSQSPSNKVTEKGKDVELRCDPISGHTALYWYRQSLGQGLEFLIYFQGNSAPDKSGLPSDRFSAERTGGSVSTLTIQRTQQEDSAVYLCASSLAGQGNSPLHFGNGTRLTVT.